This record looks at one TCR beta chain sequence and its context. This sample was taken from a study of blood T cell repertoires in COVID-19. Study as a whole: PBMCs, B-cell-depleted T cells, or T cells provided the cDNA or gDNA that made up the material.

CDR1 is KGHDR, CDR2 SFDVKD, per germline. This CDR3 comprises 15 residues. V gave up 9 bases and J gave up 5 bases; unmatched junction bases: 9. The table came from immunoSEQ multiplex PCR; TCRdb's copy has only in-frame clones and leaves some out. The data show roughly 40,000 clones, around 89% seen once. Sequencing input: peripheral blood. The TCR was taken from a human donor in a cohort sampled during active COVID-19. V and J are TRBV24-1 and TRBJ2-1; TRBD2 aligns across 10 bases. CDR3 sequence reads: CATGGLAEFHNEQFF. CDR3 nucleotides: TGTGCCACCGGCGGACTAGCGGAATTCCACAATGAGCAGTTCTTC.